The sequence of this T cell receptor (beta chain) was determined in a study of blood T cells in healthy people across ages. Study findings and constraints: Across samples, TCR beta diversity tracked strongly with naive T cell percentage. PBMC samples, being unsorted, prevented any conclusive comparison of naive and antigen-experienced cells. Aged donors had fewer naive CD4+ cells and lower diversity than long-lived donors.

Details on this clonotype: The antigen is not known.

The CDR3 has 18 amino acids. Germline-derived CDR1 and CDR2 are LGHNA and YSLEER. J was trimmed by 3 bases and V by 0 bases; bases with no gene match: 6. Through a sample-barcoded 5' primer and a J-beta primer mix, a second PCR was run for roughly 6 to 12 cycles. TCRdb called the 5' RACE reads again in MiXCR, with one record for every CDR3 protein. The repertoire includes more than 650,000 distinct CDR3 sequences, about 20% of them detected once, and about 22% sits in the top ten. The rearrangement links TRBV4-3 to TRBJ2-2, with 11 nucleotides matching TRBD2. The sequence derives from a man in his 70s in good health. Sequencing was done on a sample of blood. CDR3 DNA: TGCGCCAGCAGCCAAGAGGGGGGACTAGCGGCATACACCGGGGAGCTGTTTTTT. This encodes CASSQEGGLAAYTGELFF.